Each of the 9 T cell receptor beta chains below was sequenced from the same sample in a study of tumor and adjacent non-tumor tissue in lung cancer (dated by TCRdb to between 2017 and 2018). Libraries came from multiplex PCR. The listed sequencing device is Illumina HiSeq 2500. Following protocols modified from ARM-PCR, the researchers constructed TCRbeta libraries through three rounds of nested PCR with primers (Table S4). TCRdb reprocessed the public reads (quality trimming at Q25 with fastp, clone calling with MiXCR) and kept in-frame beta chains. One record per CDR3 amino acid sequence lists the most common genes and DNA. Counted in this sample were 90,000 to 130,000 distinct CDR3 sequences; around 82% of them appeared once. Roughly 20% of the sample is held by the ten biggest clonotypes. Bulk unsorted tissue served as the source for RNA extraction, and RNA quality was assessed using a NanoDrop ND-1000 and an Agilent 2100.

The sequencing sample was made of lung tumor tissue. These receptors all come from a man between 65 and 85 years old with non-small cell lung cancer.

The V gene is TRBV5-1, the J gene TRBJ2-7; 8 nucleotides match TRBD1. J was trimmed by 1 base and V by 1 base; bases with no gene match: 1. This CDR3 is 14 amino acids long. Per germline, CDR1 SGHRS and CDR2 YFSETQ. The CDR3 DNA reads TGCGCCAGCAGCTTGCGACAGGGGTCCTACGAGCAGTACTTC. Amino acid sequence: CASSLRQGSYEQYF.

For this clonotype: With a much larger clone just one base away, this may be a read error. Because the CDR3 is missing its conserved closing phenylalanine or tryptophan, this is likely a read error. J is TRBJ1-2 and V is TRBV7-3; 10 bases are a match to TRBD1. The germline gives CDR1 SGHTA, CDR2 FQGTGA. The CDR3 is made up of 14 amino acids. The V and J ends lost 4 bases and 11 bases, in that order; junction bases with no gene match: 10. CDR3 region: CASSSGTGEERYTI. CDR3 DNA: TGTGCCAGCAGCTCCGGGACAGGGGAAGAGCGGTACACCATC.

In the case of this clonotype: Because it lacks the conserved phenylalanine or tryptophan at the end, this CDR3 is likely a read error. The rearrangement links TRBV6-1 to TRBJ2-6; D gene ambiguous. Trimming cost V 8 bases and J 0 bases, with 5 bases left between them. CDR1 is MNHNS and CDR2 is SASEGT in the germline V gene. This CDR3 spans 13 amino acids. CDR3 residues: CASGYSGANVLTL. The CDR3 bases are TGTGCCAGCGGGTACTCTGGGGCCAACGTCCTGACTCTC.

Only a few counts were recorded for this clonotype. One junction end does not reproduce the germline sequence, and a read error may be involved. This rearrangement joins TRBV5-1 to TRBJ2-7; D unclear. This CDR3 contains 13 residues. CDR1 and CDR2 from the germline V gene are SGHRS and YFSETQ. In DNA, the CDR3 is TGCGCCGGCAGCTTGGATCCATCCTACGAGCAGTACTTC. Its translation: CAGSLDPSYEQYF.

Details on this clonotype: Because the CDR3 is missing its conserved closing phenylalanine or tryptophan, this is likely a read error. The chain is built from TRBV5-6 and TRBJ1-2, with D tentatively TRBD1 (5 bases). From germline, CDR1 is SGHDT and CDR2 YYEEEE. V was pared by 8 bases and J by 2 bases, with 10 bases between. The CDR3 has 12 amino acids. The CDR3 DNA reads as TGTGCCAGTACCCGGGGGAACTATGGCTACACCTAC. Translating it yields CASTRGNYGYTY.

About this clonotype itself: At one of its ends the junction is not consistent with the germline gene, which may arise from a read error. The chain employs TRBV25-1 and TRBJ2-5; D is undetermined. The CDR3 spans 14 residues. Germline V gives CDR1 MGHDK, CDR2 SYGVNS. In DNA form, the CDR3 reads TGTGCCAGCAGCTCGGCAGGTTTAAGTGAGACTCAGTACTTC. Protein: CASSSAGLSETQYF.

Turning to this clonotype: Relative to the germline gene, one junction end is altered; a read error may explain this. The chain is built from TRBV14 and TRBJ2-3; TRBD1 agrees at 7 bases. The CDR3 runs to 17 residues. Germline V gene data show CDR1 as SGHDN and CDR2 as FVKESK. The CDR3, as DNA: TGTGCCAGCAACCAAGTTCGATATGGAGTTGGGACAGATATACAGTATTTT. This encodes CASNQVRYGVGTDIQYF.

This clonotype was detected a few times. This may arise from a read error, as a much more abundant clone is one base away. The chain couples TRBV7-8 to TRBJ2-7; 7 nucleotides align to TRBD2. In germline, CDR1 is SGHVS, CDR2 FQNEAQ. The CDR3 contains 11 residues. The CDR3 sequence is CTSKAGDEQYF. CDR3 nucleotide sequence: TGTACCAGCAAGGCGGGAGACGAGCAGTACTTC.

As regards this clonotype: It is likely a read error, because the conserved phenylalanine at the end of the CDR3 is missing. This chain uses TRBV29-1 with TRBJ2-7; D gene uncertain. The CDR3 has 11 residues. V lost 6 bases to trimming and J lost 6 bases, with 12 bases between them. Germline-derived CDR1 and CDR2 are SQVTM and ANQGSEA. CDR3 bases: TGCAGCGTCGCGACAAGGTTCGAGCAGTACTAC. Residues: CSVATRFEQYY.